These T cell receptor beta chains were read from a single sample in a study of blood T cell repertoires in COVID-19. Profiled with immunoSEQ multiplex PCR; TCRdb holds only in-frame clones, not every one. The table shows about 160,000 clones, with roughly 90% occurring only once. Material: peripheral blood. Receptors originate from a man younger than 45 with COVID-19, enrolled during active disease. The CDR3 runs from the conserved cysteine through the conserved F or W. A D gene is named only where the DNA matches it firmly. Some rows mark clone size as missing; the rest say once, few, many or name a class of expanded clone.

clone_size	v_call	j_call	d_call	cdr3_aa	cdr3_nt
once	TRBV24-1	TRBJ2-7	-	CATSDSRELNEQYF	TGTGCCACCAGTGATAGTCGGGAACTCAACGAGCAGTACTTC
-	TRBV6-5	TRBJ2-3	-	CASSYGAPGQYF	TGTGCCAGCAGTTACGGGGCTCCGGGGCAGTATTTT
-	TRBV7-2	TRBJ1-2	-	CASSFGRAANYGYTF	TGTGCCAGCAGCTTTGGGAGGGCAGCTAACTATGGCTACACCTTC
-	TRBV25-1	TRBJ2-1	-	CASSELGVRNEQFF	TGTGCCAGCAGTGAACTCGGGGTTAGGAATGAGCAGTTCTTC
-	TRBV6-2/TRBV6-3	TRBJ2-2	TRBD1	CASSETGGAFIRELFF	TGTGCCAGCAGTGAGACAGGGGGCGCATTTATTCGGGAGCTGTTTTTT
-	TRBV28	TRBJ2-1	TRBD1	CASSPGTGSTSEQFF	TGTGCCAGCAGCCCCGGGACAGGCTCGACTAGTGAGCAGTTCTTC
-	TRBV11-2	TRBJ1-2	-	CASSLIATGEGYGYTF	TGTGCCAGCAGCTTAATAGCGACGGGGGAGGGATATGGCTACACCTTC
-	TRBV4-3	TRBJ1-1	TRBD1	CASSQGIQQGMNTEAFF	TGCGCCAGCAGCCAAGGGATCCAACAGGGGATGAACACTGAAGCTTTCTTT
-	TRBV28	TRBJ2-7	TRBD1	CASMVKGGTYEQYF	TGTGCCAGCATGGTGAAAGGGGGCACCTACGAGCAGTACTTC
-	TRBV25-1	TRBJ1-4	-	CASSEFRATNEKLFF	TGTGCCAGCAGTGAATTCCGCGCAACTAATGAAAAACTGTTTTTT
-	TRBV5-1	TRBJ2-5	TRBD2	CASSLNGDSGRETQYF	TGCGCCAGCAGCTTGAACGGGGATAGCGGGAGGGAGACCCAGTACTTC
-	TRBV5-1	TRBJ1-1	TRBD1	CASSFDRGNTEAFF	TGCGCCAGCAGCTTCGACAGGGGAAACACTGAAGCTTTCTTT
-	TRBV19	TRBJ1-6	-	CASRREGVSPLHF	TGTGCCAGCAGGAGGGAAGGGGTATCACCCCTCCACTTT
-	TRBV7-9	TRBJ1-1	TRBD1	CASSFDRVGAFF	TGTGCCAGCAGCTTCGACAGGGTAGGTGCTTTCTTT
-	TRBV3-1/TRBV3-2	TRBJ1-1	-	CASSQGEMNTEAFF	TGTGCCAGCAGCCAAGGGGAGATGAACACTGAAGCTTTCTTT
-	TRBV5-1	TRBJ2-3	TRBD2	CASSSAGSTDTQYF	TGCGCCAGCAGCTCAGCGGGGAGCACAGATACGCAGTATTTT
-	TRBV6-1	TRBJ1-1	-	CASSDLLWLNTEAFF	TGTGCCAGCAGTGATTTACTCTGGTTGAACACTGAAGCTTTCTTT
-	TRBV27	TRBJ1-5	TRBD1	CASGNRGSGQPQHF	TGTGCCAGCGGAAACAGGGGCTCCGGTCAGCCCCAGCATTTT
once	TRBV4-2	TRBJ2-5	-	CASSLTPGETQYF	TGTGCCAGCAGCCTTACTCCCGGGGAGACCCAGTACTTC
-	TRBV27	TRBJ2-2	-	CASSWNWDSPGELFF	TGTGCCAGCAGTTGGAACTGGGACTCCCCCGGGGAGCTGTTTTTT
-	TRBV7-2	TRBJ2-3	-	CASSPRVTDTQYF	TGTGCCAGCAGCCCCCGCGTAACAGATACGCAGTATTTT
-	TRBV28	TRBJ1-2	-	CASSTLGQGYGGYTF	TGTGCCAGCAGTACCCTTGGGCAGGGATACGGGGGCTACACCTTC
-	TRBV2	TRBJ2-7	TRBD1	CASSEGDRGQTYEQYF	TGTGCCAGCAGTGAAGGCGACAGGGGGCAAACCTACGAGCAGTACTTC
once	TRBV6-5	TRBJ2-1	TRBD2	CASTRLAGANEQFF	TGTGCCAGCACCAGACTAGCGGGAGCGAATGAGCAGTTCTTC
-	TRBV29-1	TRBJ2-1	-	CSTERTDYNEQFF	TGCAGCACCGAGAGGACAGACTACAATGAGCAGTTCTTC
-	TRBV5-1	TRBJ2-3	TRBD1	CASSFGQGTDTQYF	TGCGCCAGCAGCTTTGGACAGGGTACAGATACGCAGTATTTT
-	TRBV6-2/TRBV6-3	TRBJ2-7	TRBD1	CASSYSGTGSYEQYF	TGTGCCAGCAGTTACTCCGGGACAGGGTCCTACGAGCAGTACTTC
-	TRBV19	TRBJ1-2	TRBD1	CASIPQDRIPNYGYTF	TGTGCCAGTATCCCTCAGGACAGGATACCTAACTATGGCTACACCTTC
-	TRBV18	TRBJ1-2	TRBD1	CASSPILQGWDGYTF	TGTGCCAGCTCACCCATATTACAGGGGTGGGATGGCTACACCTTC